Listed below are T cell receptor beta chains from one sample, sequenced in a study of cytomegalovirus exposure and HLA in healthy donors. The assay was immunoSEQ multiplex PCR, and TCRdb's table has in-frame clones only and misses some. The profile shows 100,000 to 150,000 clones, roughly 84% of them singletons. Sequenced sample: PBMCs. All receptors come from a boy aged 5-17 years in good health and CMV-seronegative. Both conserved end residues are part of each CDR3. The D gene is left open where the match is weak. Some rows mark clone size as missing; the rest say once, few, many or name a class of expanded clone.

CDR3 length: 17
D gene: NA
J gene: TRBJ2-6
clone size: NA
V gene: TRBV23-1
CDR3 protein: CASSQSTKATGANVLTF
CDR3 DNA: TGCGCCAGCAGTCAATCCACGAAAGCCACCGGGGCCAACGTCCTGACTTTC

CDR3 length: 14
D gene: TRBD2
J gene: TRBJ2-7
clone size: NA
V gene: TRBV10-3
CDR3 protein: CATDLAGAGYEQYF
CDR3 DNA: TGTGCCACCGATCTAGCGGGAGCTGGGTACGAGCAGTACTTC

CDR3 length: 17
D gene: TRBD2
J gene: TRBJ2-2
clone size: NA
V gene: TRBV25-1
CDR3 protein: CASSPLSGGMNTGELFF
CDR3 DNA: TGTGCCAGCAGTCCCTTGTCGGGGGGGATGAACACCGGGGAGCTGTTTTTT

CDR3 length: 13
D gene: NA
J gene: TRBJ1-5
clone size: NA
V gene: TRBV7-2
CDR3 protein: CASSPGGNQPQHF
CDR3 DNA: TGTGCCAGCAGCCCAGGAGGGAATCAGCCCCAGCATTTT

CDR3 length: 16
D gene: NA
J gene: TRBJ1-5
clone size: NA
V gene: TRBV7-2
CDR3 protein: CASSLESGNSNQPQHF
CDR3 DNA: TGTGCCAGCAGCTTAGAATCCGGGAATAGCAATCAGCCCCAGCATTTT

CDR3 length: 15
D gene: NA
J gene: TRBJ2-3
clone size: NA
V gene: TRBV7-8
CDR3 protein: CASSLVWGGTDTQYF
CDR3 DNA: TGTGCCAGCAGCTTAGTGTGGGGGGGCACAGATACGCAGTATTTT

CDR3 length: 17
D gene: TRBD1
J gene: TRBJ1-2
clone size: NA
V gene: TRBV10-3
CDR3 protein: CAISESNEGAHNYGYTF
CDR3 DNA: TGTGCCATCAGTGAGTCGAATGAGGGGGCCCATAACTATGGCTACACCTTC

CDR3 length: 15
D gene: TRBD1
J gene: TRBJ2-7
clone size: NA
V gene: TRBV5-4
CDR3 protein: CASRNWTGGIDEQYF
CDR3 DNA: TGTGCCAGCAGAAATTGGACAGGGGGCATCGACGAGCAGTACTTC

CDR3 length: 14
D gene: NA
J gene: TRBJ2-1
clone size: once
V gene: TRBV6-6
CDR3 protein: CATSGGQGVNEQFF
CDR3 DNA: TGTGCGACCTCCGGGGGGCAGGGTGTTAATGAGCAGTTCTTC

CDR3 length: 11
D gene: NA
J gene: TRBJ2-7
clone size: NA
V gene: TRBV27
CDR3 protein: CASLQGHEQYF
CDR3 DNA: TGTGCCAGCCTGCAGGGCCACGAGCAGTACTTC

CDR3 length: 13
D gene: TRBD1
J gene: TRBJ2-7
clone size: once
V gene: TRBV5-1
CDR3 protein: CASSRTGFYEQYF
CDR3 DNA: TGCGCCAGCAGCCGGACAGGGTTCTACGAGCAGTACTTC

CDR3 length: 13
D gene: NA
J gene: TRBJ2-3
clone size: many
V gene: TRBV4-2
CDR3 protein: CASSQDPADTQYF
CDR3 DNA: TGTGCCAGCAGCCAAGATCCGGCAGATACGCAGTATTTT

CDR3 length: 17
D gene: NA
J gene: TRBJ1-2
clone size: once
V gene: TRBV12-5
CDR3 protein: CASGSPYSAGQMDGYTF
CDR3 DNA: TGTGCTAGTGGTTCCCCGTACTCTGCAGGGCAGATGGATGGCTACACCTTC